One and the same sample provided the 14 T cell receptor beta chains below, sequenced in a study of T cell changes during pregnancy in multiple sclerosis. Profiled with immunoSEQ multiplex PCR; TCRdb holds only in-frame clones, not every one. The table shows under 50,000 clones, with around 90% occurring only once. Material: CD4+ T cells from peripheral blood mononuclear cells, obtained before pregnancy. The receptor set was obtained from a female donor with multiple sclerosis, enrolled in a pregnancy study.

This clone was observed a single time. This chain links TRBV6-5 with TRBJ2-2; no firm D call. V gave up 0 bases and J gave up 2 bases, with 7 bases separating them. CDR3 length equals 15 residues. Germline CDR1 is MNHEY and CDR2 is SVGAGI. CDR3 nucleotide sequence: TGTGCCAGCAGTTACTCGCCAGTAAACACCGGGGAGCTGTTTTTT. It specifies CASSYSPVNTGELFF.

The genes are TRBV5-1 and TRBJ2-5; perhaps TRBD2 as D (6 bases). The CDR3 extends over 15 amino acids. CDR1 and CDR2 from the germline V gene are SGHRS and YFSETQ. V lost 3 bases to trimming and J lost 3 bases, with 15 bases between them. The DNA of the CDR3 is TGCGCCAGCAGCTCTGGTACTAGCCTGAAAGAGACCCAGTACTTC. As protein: CASSSGTSLKETQYF.

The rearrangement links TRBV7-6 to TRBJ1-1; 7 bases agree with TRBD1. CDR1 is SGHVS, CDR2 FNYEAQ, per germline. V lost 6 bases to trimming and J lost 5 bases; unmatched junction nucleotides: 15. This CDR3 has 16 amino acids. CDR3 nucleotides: TGTGCCAGCAGTCAACTACAGGGGCGGGTCGGGACTGAAGCTTTCTTT. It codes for CASSQLQGRVGTEAFF.

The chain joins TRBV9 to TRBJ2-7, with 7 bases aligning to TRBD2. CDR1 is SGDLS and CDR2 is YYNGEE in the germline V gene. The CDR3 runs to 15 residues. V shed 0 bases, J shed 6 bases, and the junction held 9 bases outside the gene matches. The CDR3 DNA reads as TGTGCCAGCAGCGTAGCTGGATGGGAGGGTGCCGAGCAGTACTTC. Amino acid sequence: CASSVAGWEGAEQYF.

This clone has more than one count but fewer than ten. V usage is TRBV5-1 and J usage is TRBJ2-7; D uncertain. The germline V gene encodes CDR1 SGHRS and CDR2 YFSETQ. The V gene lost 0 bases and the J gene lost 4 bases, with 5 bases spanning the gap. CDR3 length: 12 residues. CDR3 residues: CASSLDGYEQYF. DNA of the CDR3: TGCGCCAGCAGCTTGGACGGTTACGAGCAGTACTTC.

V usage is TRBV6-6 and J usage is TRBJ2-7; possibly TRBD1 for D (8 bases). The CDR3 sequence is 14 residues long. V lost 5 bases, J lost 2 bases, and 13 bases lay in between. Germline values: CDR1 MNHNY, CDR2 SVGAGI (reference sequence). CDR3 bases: TGTGCCAGCAGTGATACAGGGGGGGCCTACGAGCAGTACTTC. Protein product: CASSDTGGAYEQYF.

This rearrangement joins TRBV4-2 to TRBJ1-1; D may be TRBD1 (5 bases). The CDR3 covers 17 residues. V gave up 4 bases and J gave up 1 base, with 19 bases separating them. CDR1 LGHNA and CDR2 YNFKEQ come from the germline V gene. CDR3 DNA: TGTGCCAGCAGCCGGCAAAGATATACAGGCGCGAACACTGAAGCTTTCTTT. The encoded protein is CASSRQRYTGANTEAFF.

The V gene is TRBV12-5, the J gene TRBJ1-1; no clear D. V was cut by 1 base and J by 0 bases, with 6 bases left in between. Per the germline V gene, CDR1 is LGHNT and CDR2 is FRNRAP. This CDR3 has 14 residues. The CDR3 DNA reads TGTGCTAGTGGTTTGGGGTACTTGAACACTGAAGCTTTCTTT. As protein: CASGLGYLNTEAFF.

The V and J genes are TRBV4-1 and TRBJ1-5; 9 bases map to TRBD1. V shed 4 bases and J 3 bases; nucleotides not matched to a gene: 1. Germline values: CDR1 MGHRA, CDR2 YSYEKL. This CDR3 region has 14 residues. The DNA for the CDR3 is TGCGCCAGCAGCCGGACAGGGGCCAATCAGCCCCAGCATTTT. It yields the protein CASSRTGANQPQHF.

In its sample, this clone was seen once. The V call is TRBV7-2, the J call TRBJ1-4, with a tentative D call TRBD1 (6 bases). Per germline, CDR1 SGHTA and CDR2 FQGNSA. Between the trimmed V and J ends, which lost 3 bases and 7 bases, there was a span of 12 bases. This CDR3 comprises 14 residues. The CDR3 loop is CASSFGRGVEKLFF. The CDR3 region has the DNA TGTGCCAGCAGCTTCGGGAGGGGGGTTGAAAAACTGTTTTTT. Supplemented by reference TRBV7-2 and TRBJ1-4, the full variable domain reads GAGVSQSPSNKVTEKGKDVELRCDPISGHTALYWYRQSLGQGLEFLIYFQGNSAPDKSGLPSDRFSAERTGGSVSTLTIQRTQQEDSAVYLCASSFGRGVEKLFFGSGTQLSVL.

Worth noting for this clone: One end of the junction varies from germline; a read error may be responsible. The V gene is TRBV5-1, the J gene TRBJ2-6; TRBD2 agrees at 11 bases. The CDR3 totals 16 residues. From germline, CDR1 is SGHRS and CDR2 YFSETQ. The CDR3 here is CVSNSGGASGANVLTF. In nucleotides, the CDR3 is TGCGTCAGCAATAGCGGGGGGGCGTCTGGGGCCAACGTCCTGACTTTC. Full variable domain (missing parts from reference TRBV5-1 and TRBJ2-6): KAGVTQTPRYLIKTRGQQVTLSCSPISGHRSVSWYQQTPGQGLQFLFEYFSETQRNKGNFPGRFSGRQFSNSRSEMNVSTLELGDSALYLCVSNSGGASGANVLTFGAGSRLTVL.

CDR3 DNA sequence: TGTGCCAGTAGTCCCCTAATAGGGGTTAGCAATCAGCCCCAGCATTTT. This translates into CASSPLIGVSNQPQHF. V is TRBV19 and J is TRBJ1-5, with D perhaps matching TRBD1 (5 bases). The CDR3 spans 16 residues. In germline, CDR1 is LNHDA, CDR2 SQIVND (reference sequence). V was clipped by 5 bases and J by 0 bases, with 14 bases between them. The variable domain in full, completed from reference TRBV19 and TRBJ1-5, reads DGGITQSPKYLFRKEGQNVTLSCEQNLNHDAMYWYRQDPGQGLRLIYYSQIVNDFQKGDIAEGYSVSREKKESFPLTVTSAQKNPTAFYLCASSPLIGVSNQPQHFGDGTRLSIL.

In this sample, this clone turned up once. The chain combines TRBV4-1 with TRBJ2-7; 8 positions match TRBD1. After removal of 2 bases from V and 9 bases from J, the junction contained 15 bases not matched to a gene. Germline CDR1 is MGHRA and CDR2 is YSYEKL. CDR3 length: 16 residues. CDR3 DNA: TGCGCCAGCAGCCAACCAGGTCGCAGGGGGCGTAGAGTGCAGTACTTC. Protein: CASSQPGRRGRRVQYF.

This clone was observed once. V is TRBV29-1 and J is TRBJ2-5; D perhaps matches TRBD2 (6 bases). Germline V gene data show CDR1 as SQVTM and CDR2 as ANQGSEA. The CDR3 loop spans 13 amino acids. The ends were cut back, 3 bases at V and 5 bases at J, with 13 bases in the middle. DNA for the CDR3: TGCAGCGTTGACGAGGACGGAGGGGAGACCCAGTACTTC. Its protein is CSVDEDGGETQYF. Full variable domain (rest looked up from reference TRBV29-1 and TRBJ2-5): SAVISQKPSRDICQRGTSLTIQCQVDSQVTMMFWYRQQPGQSLTLIATANQGSEATYESGFVIDKFPISRPNLTFSTLTVSNMSPEDSSIYLCSVDEDGGETQYFGPGTRLLVL.